The clone carrying this T cell receptor (beta chain) was detected a few times. Its antigen is not known. Germline V gives CDR1 MNHEY, CDR2 SVGAGI. V lost 0 bases and J lost 0; bases outside the gene matches: 8. The CDR3 loop spans 19 amino acids. This record comes from a study of T cell repertoires in cytomegalovirus infection. Study-level information: Use of recently identified HLA-C-restricted and well-studied HLA-B-restricted CMV epitopes was part of the study. Public signatures in TCR beta pointed to CMV infection and matching HLA type.

General observations from the study: Carriers of CMV and the relevant HLA type were discriminated by public TCR beta frequency.

MiXCR, applied by TCRdb to the reads, yields one record per CDR3 protein. The table records roughly 800,000 distinct CDR3 sequences, just under 30% of them present only once. Sequencing was performed on cultured CD8+ T cells from PBMCs, taken from culture after CMV antigen stimulation. The chain combines TRBV6-5 with TRBJ2-1; 10 bases are shared with TRBD2. This receptor was obtained from a human donor in good health (CMV status not recorded). Some clones in this sample may be carry-over from other donors' samples. In nucleotides, the CDR3 is TGTGCCAGCAGTTACTCGGGAGCGGGGGGGTCTATCTCCTACAATGAGCAGTTCTTC. It is translated as CASSYSGAGGSISYNEQFF.